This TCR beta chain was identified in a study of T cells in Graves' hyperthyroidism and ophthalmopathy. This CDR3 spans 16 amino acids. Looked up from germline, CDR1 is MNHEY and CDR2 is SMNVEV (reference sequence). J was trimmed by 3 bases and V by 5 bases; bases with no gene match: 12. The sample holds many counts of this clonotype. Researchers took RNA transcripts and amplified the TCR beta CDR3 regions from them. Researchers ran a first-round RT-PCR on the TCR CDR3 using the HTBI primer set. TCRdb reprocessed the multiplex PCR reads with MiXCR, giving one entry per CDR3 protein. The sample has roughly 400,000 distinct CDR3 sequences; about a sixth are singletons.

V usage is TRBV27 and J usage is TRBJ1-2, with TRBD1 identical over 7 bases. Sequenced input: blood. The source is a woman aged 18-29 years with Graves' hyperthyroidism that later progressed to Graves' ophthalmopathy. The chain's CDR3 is CASSPQGGGRDYGYTF. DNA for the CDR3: TGTGCCAGCAGTCCGCAGGGAGGGGGCCGGGACTATGGCTACACCTTC.